These 16 T cell receptor beta chains were all obtained from the same sample, sequenced in a study of control samples from healthy donors and cancer patients. TCRdb keeps only in-frame clones here, not all; method: immunoSEQ multiplex PCR. There are about 130,000 clones in the sample; about 90% occur only once, and roughly 8% lies in the top ten. The sequencing input was PBMCs. These receptors were taken from a man in his fifties or sixties with head and neck cancer.

The J gene is TRBJ2-2, the V gene TRBV7-3; D uncertain. Germline loops: CDR1 SGHTA, CDR2 FQGTGA. This CDR3 contains 13 residues. Trimming stripped 5 bases from V and 2 bases from J, with 6 bases between. In nucleotides, the CDR3 is TGTGCCAGCAGCAAACAAAACACCGGGGAGCTGTTTTTT. It encodes CASSKQNTGELFF.

This clone was observed a handful of times. The V call is TRBV9, the J call TRBJ2-3; tentative D call: TRBD1 (5 bases). Trimming stripped 4 bases from V and 9 bases from J, with 15 bases between. CDR3 size: 13 residues. The germline V gene has CDR1 SGDLS and CDR2 YYNGEE. The CDR3 reads CASSPQQDFTQYF. For the CDR3, the DNA is TGTGCCAGCAGCCCACAACAGGATTTCACGCAGTATTTT.

The chain is built from TRBV19 and TRBJ1-5; tentatively, D is TRBD1 (6 bases). The CDR3 covers 14 residues. Per the germline V gene, CDR1 is LNHDA and CDR2 is SQIVND (reference sequence). Between the trimmed V and J ends, which lost 4 bases and 5 bases, there was a span of 12 bases. CDR3 bases: TGTGCCAGTAGTAGGGGACAAATTTATCAGCCCCAGCATTTT. Translating gives CASSRGQIYQPQHF.

This chain uses TRBV4-2 with TRBJ1-5; possible D gene TRBD1, 5 bases. Trimming removed 0 bases from V and 5 bases from J, with 14 bases in between. Germline V gene sequence: CDR1 LGHNA, CDR2 YNFKEQ. CDR3 length: 16 amino acids. CDR3 protein: CASSQDPGRVDQPQHF. As DNA, the CDR3 is TGTGCCAGCAGCCAAGATCCCGGCAGGGTGGATCAGCCCCAGCATTTT.

This clone has only a few counts. V is TRBV2 and J is TRBJ1-4, with D maybe TRBD1 (5 bases). Trimming left V 5 bases short and J 7 bases short, with 11 bases between. CDR3 size: 13 residues. Germline CDR1 is SNHLY and CDR2 is FYNNEI. CDR3 coding DNA: TGTGCCAGCAGTCGGTCAGGGAGTGAAAAACTGTTTTTT. This translates into CASSRSGSEKLFF. Complete variable domain (other parts from reference TRBV2 and TRBJ1-4): EPEVTQTPSHQVTQMGQEVILRCVPISNHLYFYWYRQILGQKVEFLVSFYNNEISEKSEIFDDQFSVERPDGSNFTLKIRSTKLEDSAMYFCASSRSGSEKLFFGSGTQLSVL.

The V and J genes are TRBV6-5 and TRBJ2-5; TRBD2 agrees at 9 bases. Germline-derived CDR1 and CDR2 are MNHEY and SVGAGI. The length of the CDR3 is 15 residues. V was pared by 2 bases and J by 2 bases, with 3 bases of the junction left unmatched. Written as DNA, the CDR3 is TGTGCCAGCAGTTACAAGCTAGCGGGACAAGAGACCCAGTACTTC. Its translation: CASSYKLAGQETQYF.

The chain is built from TRBV15 and TRBJ1-4; D unclear. CDR1 LNHNV and CDR2 YYDKDF come from the germline V gene (reference sequence). Trimming pared 5 bases from V and 8 bases from J, leaving 12 bases between. The length of the CDR3 is 13 residues. The CDR3 reads CATSSQATEKLFF. CDR3 nucleotides: TGTGCCACCAGCTCCCAGGCGACGGAAAAACTGTTTTTT.

This clone was detected only a few times. Here the CDR3 DNA reads TGTGCCAGTAGTATAAGGGGCAGGGGCGTCCCATCGCCATACGAGCAGTACTTC. This encodes CASSIRGRGVPSPYEQYF. The chain uses TRBV19 and TRBJ2-7, with D perhaps TRBD1 (6 bases). The CDR3 covers 18 residues. V was pared by 2 bases and J by 4 bases, with 24 bases between. Per germline, CDR1 LNHDA and CDR2 SQIVND (reference sequence).

This chain uses TRBV6-5 with TRBJ1-2, with D maybe TRBD1 (5 bases). This CDR3 region has 15 residues. Germline CDR1 reads MNHEY; CDR2 reads SVGAGI. The germline V and J ends were trimmed by 2 bases and 4 bases, with 14 bases remaining between them. The CDR3 nucleotides are TGTGCCAGCAGTTACGGCCAGGGAAACCCCTATGGCTACACCTTC. It codes for CASSYGQGNPYGYTF.

In nucleotides, the CDR3 is TGTGCCAGCAGTGAAGAGGAGCTGTTTTTT. Amino acids: CASSEEELFF. V and J are TRBV2 and TRBJ2-2; D not resolved. The CDR3 covers 10 residues. V was shortened by 1 base and J by 10 bases, with 1 base between the two germline ends. Germline values: CDR1 SNHLY, CDR2 FYNNEI. The full variable domain, with the rest looked up from reference TRBV2 and TRBJ2-2, is EPEVTQTPSHQVTQMGQEVILRCVPISNHLYFYWYRQILGQKVEFLVSFYNNEISEKSEIFDDQFSVERPDGSNFTLKIRSTKLEDSAMYFCASSEEELFFGEGSRLTVL.

The CDR3 spells CASSPSGLAGGAGYEQYF. For the CDR3, the DNA is TGTGCCAGCTCACCATCGGGACTAGCGGGAGGCGCTGGGTACGAGCAGTACTTC. This chain links TRBV18 with TRBJ2-7; 15 positions agree with TRBD2. CDR3 size: 18 residues. V was clipped by 2 bases and J by 4 bases; unmatched bases: 9. Germline CDR1 is KGHSH and CDR2 is LQKENI. Full variable domain (remainder filled in from reference TRBV18 and TRBJ2-7): NAGVMQNPRHLVRRRGQEARLRCSPMKGHSHVYWYRQLPEEGLKFMVYLQKENIIDESGMPKERFSAEFPKEGPSILRIQQVVRGDSAAYFCASSPSGLAGGAGYEQYFGPGTRLTVT.

This clone came up once. V usage is TRBV3-1 (or the pseudogene TRBV3-2) and J usage is TRBJ2-7, with D hard to call. V was cut by 3 bases and J by 3 bases, with 12 bases left in between. The CDR3 length is 14 residues. The germline V gene encodes CDR1 LGHDT and CDR2 YNNKEL (reference sequence). CDR3 sequence: CASSQGSMDYEQYF. CDR3 DNA sequence: TGTGCCAGCAGCCAGGGTTCCATGGACTACGAGCAGTACTTC.

The J gene is TRBJ2-5, the V gene TRBV11-2, with a tentative D call TRBD1 (6 bases). TRBJ2-7 explains the end of the DNA better; the J call may be wrong. Per the germline V gene, CDR1 is SGHAT and CDR2 is FQNNGV. This CDR3 contains 15 residues. CDR3 coding DNA: TGTGCCAGCAGCTTAACCTCAGGGGTTCCCTACGAGCAGTACTTC. Translating it yields CASSLTSGVPYEQYF.

This rearrangement joins TRBV13 to TRBJ2-2; D gene uncertain. This CDR3 region has 16 residues. Trimming left V 3 bases short and J 2 bases short, with 13 bases between. Germline CDR1 PRHDT, CDR2 FYEKMQ (reference sequence). The CDR3 DNA is TGTGCCAGCAGCTTCCTTTACAGCCTTAACACCGGGGAGCTGTTTTTT. Protein sequence: CASSFLYSLNTGELFF.

V and J are TRBV5-1 and TRBJ2-3, with D perhaps matching TRBD1 (6 bases). The CDR3 runs to 15 residues. Germline lookup yields CDR1 SGHRS and CDR2 YFSETQ. The germline V and J ends were trimmed by 1 base and 1 base, with 10 bases remaining between them. The CDR3 DNA follows: TGCGCCAGCAGCTTGAGGACAGTTGGCACAGATACGCAGTATTTT. It yields the protein CASSLRTVGTDTQYF.

This chain uses TRBV11-2 with TRBJ1-1; no reliable D call. Trimming shortened V by 3 bases and J by 1 base, and 6 bases separated the two germline ends. CDR1 and CDR2 (germline): SGHAT, FQNNGV. The CDR3 has 13 amino acids. The CDR3 nucleotides read TGTGCCAGCAGCTTCAGAGGGAACACTGAAGCTTTCTTT. As protein: CASSFRGNTEAFF.